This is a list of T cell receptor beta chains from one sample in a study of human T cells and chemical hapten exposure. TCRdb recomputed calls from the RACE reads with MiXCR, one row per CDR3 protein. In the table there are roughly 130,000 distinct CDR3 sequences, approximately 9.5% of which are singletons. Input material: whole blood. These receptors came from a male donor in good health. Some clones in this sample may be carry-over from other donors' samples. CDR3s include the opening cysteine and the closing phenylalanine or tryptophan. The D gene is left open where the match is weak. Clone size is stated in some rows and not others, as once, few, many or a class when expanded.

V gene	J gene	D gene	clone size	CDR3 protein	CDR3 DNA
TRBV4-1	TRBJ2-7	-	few	CASSYNGEQEQYF	TGCGCCAGCAGCTATAACGGGGAGCAAGAGCAGTACTTC
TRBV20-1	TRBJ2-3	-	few	CSARDLGGAADTQYF	TGCAGTGCTAGAGATCTCGGGGGCGCAGCAGATACGCAGTATTTT
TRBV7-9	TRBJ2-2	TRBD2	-	CASSSGLAGALQETGELFF	TGTGCCAGCAGCTCAGGACTAGCGGGGGCCCTCCAGGAGACCGGGGAGCTGTTTTTT
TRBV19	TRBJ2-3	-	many	CASSPRGSTDTQYF	TGTGCCAGTAGTCCTCGAGGTAGCACAGATACGCAGTATTTT
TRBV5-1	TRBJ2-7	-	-	CASSLGATQKPHEQYF	TGCGCCAGCAGCTTGGGGGCCACTCAAAAACCCCACGAGCAGTACTTC
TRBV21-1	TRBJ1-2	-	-	CACGGYTF	TGTGCCTGCGGGGGCTACACCTTC
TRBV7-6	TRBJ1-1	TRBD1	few	CASSPEHRGRSTEAFF	TGTGCCAGCAGCCCCGAGCACAGGGGACGGAGCACTGAAGCTTTCTTT
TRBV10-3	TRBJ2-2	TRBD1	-	CASGHDRVDTGELFF	TGTGCCTCCGGGCATGACAGGGTGGACACCGGGGAGCTGTTTTTT
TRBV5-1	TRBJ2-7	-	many	CASSLRTVSYEQYF	TGCGCCAGCAGCTTGCGGACTGTGTCCTACGAGCAGTACTTC
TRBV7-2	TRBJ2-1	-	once	CASSLNVLSSYNEQFF	TGTGCCAGCAGCTTAAACGTCCTGAGCTCCTACAATGAGCAGTTCTTC
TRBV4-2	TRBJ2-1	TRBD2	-	CASSLTGGYNEQFF	TGTGCCAGCAGCCTTACGGGGGGTTACAATGAGCAGTTCTTC
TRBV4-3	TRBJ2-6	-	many	CASSQEWRAGANVLTF	TGCGCCAGCAGCCAAGAGTGGAGGGCCGGGGCCAACGTCCTGACTTTC
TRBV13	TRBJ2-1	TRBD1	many	CASSSGTGNEQFF	TGTGCCAGCAGCTCCGGGACAGGGAATGAGCAGTTCTTC
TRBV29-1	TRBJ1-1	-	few	CSVETPGRTEAFF	TGCAGCGTTGAAACCCCGGGGAGGACTGAAGCTTTCTTT
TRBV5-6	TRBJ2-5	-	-	CASTFGIRGRETQYF	TGTGCCAGCACCTTCGGGATTAGAGGGCGAGAGACCCAGTACTTC
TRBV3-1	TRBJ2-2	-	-	CASSQDLSAGVAGELFF	TGTGCCAGCAGCCAAGATCTAAGTGCAGGGGTGGCCGGGGAGCTGTTTTTT
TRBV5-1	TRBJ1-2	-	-	CASSLGDMPGGYTF	TGCGCCAGCAGCTTGGGGGACATGCCCGGCGGCTACACCTTC
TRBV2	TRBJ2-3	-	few	CASSEDSTDTQYF	TGTGCCAGCAGTGAGGACAGCACAGATACGCAGTATTTT
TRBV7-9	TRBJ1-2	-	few	CASRPYKTTNYGYTF	TGTGCCAGCAGACCCTACAAGACAACTAACTATGGCTACACCTTC
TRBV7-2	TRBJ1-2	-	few	CASSLPGYYGYTF	TGTGCCAGCAGCTTACCGGGTTACTATGGCTACACCTTC
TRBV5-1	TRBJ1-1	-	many	CASSLGNIQVRTMNTEAFF	TGCGCCAGCAGCTTGGGGAATATCCAGGTTCGCACTATGAACACTGAAGCTTTCTTT
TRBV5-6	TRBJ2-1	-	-	CASSSGGHEQFF	TGTGCCAGCAGCTCAGGGGGGCATGAGCAGTTCTTC
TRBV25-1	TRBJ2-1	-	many	CASRHGQLGRNEQFF	TGTGCCAGCAGACACGGACAGTTAGGTCGCAATGAGCAGTTCTTC
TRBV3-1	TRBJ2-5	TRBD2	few	CASSHLAGEETQYF	TGTGCCAGCAGCCACCTAGCGGGAGAAGAGACCCAGTACTTC
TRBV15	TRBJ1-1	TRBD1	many	CATSRDLVFSRGYVGNTEAFF	TGTGCCACCAGCAGAGATCTAGTATTTAGCAGGGGGTATGTAGGGAACACTGAAGCTTTCTTT
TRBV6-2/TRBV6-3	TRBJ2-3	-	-	CASSYPDTQYF	TGTGCCAGCAGTTACCCAGATACGCAGTATTTT
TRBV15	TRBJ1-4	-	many	CATSGTLNEKLFF	TGTGCCACCAGCGGGACCCTTAATGAAAAACTGTTTTTT
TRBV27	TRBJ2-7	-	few	CASSFSGTTHEQYF	TGTGCCAGCAGTTTTTCTGGGACGACCCACGAGCAGTACTTC
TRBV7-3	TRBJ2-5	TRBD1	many	CASSLDRGQTQYF	TGTGCCAGCAGCTTAGACAGGGGACAGACCCAGTACTTC
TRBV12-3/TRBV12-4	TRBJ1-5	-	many	CASTLWGPNQPQHF	TGTGCCAGCACCTTATGGGGGCCCAATCAGCCCCAGCATTTT
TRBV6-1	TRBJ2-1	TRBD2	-	CASSILAGEGNEQFF	TGTGCCAGCAGTATCCTAGCGGGAGAAGGCAATGAGCAGTTCTTC
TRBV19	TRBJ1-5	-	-	CASSMGGAGQPQHF	TGTGCCAGTAGTATGGGGGGGGCAGGGCAGCCCCAGCATTTT
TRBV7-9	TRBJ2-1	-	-	CASSETYNEQFF	TGTGCCAGCAGCGAAACTTACAATGAGCAGTTCTTC
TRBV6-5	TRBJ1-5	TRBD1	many	CASRQGVEQPQHF	TGTGCCAGCAGGCAGGGGGTGGAGCAGCCCCAGCATTTT
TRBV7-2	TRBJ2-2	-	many	CHPADRKVRELFF	TGCCATCCTGCTGACCGAAAGGTCCGGGAGCTGTTTTTT
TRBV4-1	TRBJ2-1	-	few	CASSQPKGIRDEQFF	TGCGCCAGCAGCCAACCGAAGGGGATAAGGGATGAGCAGTTCTTC
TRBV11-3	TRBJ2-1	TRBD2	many	CASSYGSGGIREQFF	TGTGCCAGCAGCTATGGGAGCGGGGGGATTCGTGAGCAGTTCTTC
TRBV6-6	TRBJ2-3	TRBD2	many	CASTSGGSTDTQYF	TGTGCCAGCACATCCGGGGGGAGCACAGATACGCAGTATTTT
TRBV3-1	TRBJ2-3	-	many	CASSLGGPPNTDTQYF	TGTGCCAGCAGCTTAGGGGGACCACCCAACACAGATACGCAGTATTTT
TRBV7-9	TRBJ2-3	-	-	CASSQPITDTQYF	TGTGCCAGCAGCCAGCCTATCACAGATACGCAGTATTTT
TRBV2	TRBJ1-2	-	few	CASSEVDINYGYTF	TGTGCCAGCAGTGAAGTGGATATTAACTATGGCTACACCTTC
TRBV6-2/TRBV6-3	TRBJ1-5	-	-	CASSSPMGGKHF	TGTGCCAGCAGTTCGCCTATGGGGGGCAAGCATTTT
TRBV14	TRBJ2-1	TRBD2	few	CASSQVRKGGSSYNEQFF	TGTGCCAGCAGCCAAGTACGTAAGGGCGGGAGCTCCTACAATGAGCAGTTCTTC
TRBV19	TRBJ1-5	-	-	CASRPTAVSNQPQHF	TGTGCCAGTAGACCGACAGCAGTTAGCAATCAGCCCCAGCATTTT
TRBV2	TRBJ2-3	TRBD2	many	CASSDGRAAGTQYF	TGTGCCAGCAGTGACGGGAGGGCCGCCGGTACGCAGTATTTT
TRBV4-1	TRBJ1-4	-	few	CASSSRAEGTNEKLFF	TGCGCCAGCAGCTCCCGGGCCGAAGGCACTAATGAAAAACTGTTTTTT
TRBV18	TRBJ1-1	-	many	CASSRGSRNTEAFF	TGTGCCAGCTCACGAGGAAGTCGGAACACTGAAGCTTTCTTT
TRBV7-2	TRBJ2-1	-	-	CASSLGRTEYYNEQFF	TGTGCCAGCAGCCTAGGCAGGACAGAGTATTACAATGAGCAGTTCTTC